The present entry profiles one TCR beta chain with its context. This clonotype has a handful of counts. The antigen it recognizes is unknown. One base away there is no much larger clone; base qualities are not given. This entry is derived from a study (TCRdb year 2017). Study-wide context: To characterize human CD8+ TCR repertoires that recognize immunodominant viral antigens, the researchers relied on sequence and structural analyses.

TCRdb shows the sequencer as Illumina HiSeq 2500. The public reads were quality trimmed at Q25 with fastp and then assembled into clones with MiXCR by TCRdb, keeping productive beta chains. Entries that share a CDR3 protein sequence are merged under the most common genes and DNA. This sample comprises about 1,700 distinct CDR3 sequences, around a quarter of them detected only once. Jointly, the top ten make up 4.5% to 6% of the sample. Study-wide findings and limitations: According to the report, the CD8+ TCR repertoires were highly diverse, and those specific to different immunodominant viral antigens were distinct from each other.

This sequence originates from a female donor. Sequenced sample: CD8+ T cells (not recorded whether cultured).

The CDR3 here reads CATSRDLGGGAEDTQYF. DNA sequence: TGTGCCACCAGCAGAGATCTGGGCGGGGGGGCCGAAGATACGCAGTATTTT. The chain is encoded by TRBV15 joined to TRBJ2-3; 9 bases in the middle match TRBD2. From V the trimming removes 0 bases and from J it removes 5 bases, while the gene matches leave 9 bases of the junction unaccounted for. Sequences LNHNV (CDR1) and YYDKDF (CDR2) are obtained from the germline V gene (reference sequence). Its CDR3 holds 17 amino acids, cysteine through phenylalanine. Only CDR3 DNA remains: 51 bases, in frame from the first base. Outside the CDR3, residues come from the reference TRBV15 and TRBJ2-3 proteins, so the full variable domain is: DAMVIQNPRYQVTQFGKPVTLSCSQTLNHNVMYWYQQKSSQAPKLLFHYYDKDFNNEADTPDNFQSRRPNTSFCFLDIRSPGLGDTAMYLCATSRDLGGGAEDTQYFGPGTRLTVL.